The T cell receptor beta chain described here comes from a study of T-cell memory formation after mild COVID-19. Study-wide findings and caveats: CD4+ clones that contracted lay mainly in CM and EM; CD8+ ones lay in EMRA.

Using its own MiXCR run on the 5' RACE reads, TCRdb lists one record per CDR3 protein. Of 200,000 or so distinct CDR3 sequences in the sample, over 9% were seen once. Comment on this clonotype: Its antigen is currently unknown.

The germline gives CDR1 SGHAT, CDR2 FQNNGV. Trimming took 2 bases from V and 6 from J; bases not matched to a gene: 8. This CDR3 comprises 15 residues. The sequencing input was PBMCs or a T cell subset sorted from them (not recorded which). V gene TRBV11-2 combines with J gene TRBJ2-3; TRBD2 aligns across 7 bases. This TCR derives from a man younger than 35 who had mild COVID-19 (a few samples of this study predate the infection). Cell type and time point are not known. The CDR3: CASSLRLAIADTQYF. For the CDR3, the DNA is TGTGCCAGCAGCTTAAGACTAGCTATCGCCGATACGCAGTATTTT.